This TCR beta chain was identified during a study of blood T cell repertoires in COVID-19 (TCRdb year 2020). Broadly, across the study: Samples covering the acute and convalescent phases of COVID-19 were provided by collaborators in the United States, Italy and Spain. Nearly every sample came with metadata listing a de-identified subject ID, COVID-19 status, age in years and sex. The repertoires were released in a freely available public database intended as a resource for research on the immune response to SARS-CoV-2. HLA class I and class II types, where available, came from metadata supplied by the sample provider rather than from assay-based typing. The dataset comprised deeply sampled blood TCRbeta repertoires from subjects exposed to, actively infected with, or recovered from COVID-19. The prospective study material was composed of cDNA or gDNA derived from T cells, B-cell-depleted T cells, or PBMCs. Samples were obtained from the ongoing ImmuneRACE study (first 160 participants) and from some 1,300 subjects provided by 6 global collaborators. Points the paper makes about the study in general: The quantity of clinical and demographic metadata differed by source and by participant and was supplied without curation.

Per the germline V gene (reference sequence), LGHDT is the CDR1 and YNNKEL is the CDR2. A distance of 14 bases separates the germline ends of V and J, which lose 4 bases and 4 bases respectively. The CDR3 holds 16 amino acids from the cysteine to the phenylalanine. Only the CDR3 portion is preserved as DNA: 48 bases, with reading frame beginning at the first base. TCRbeta CDR3 regions were amplified from genomic DNA using the immunoSEQ Assay, a bias-controlled multiplex PCR. Processing in the source paper ran as follows. Within the assay, amplification of reference gene primers was used to estimate how many nucleated cells each sample contained. Sequence reads were collapsed and filtered to measure the absolute abundance of every unique TCRbeta CDR3 rearrangement. Productive Simpson clonality was computed per sample as the square root of Simpson's diversity index over productive rearrangements. The table comes from immuneACCESS by way of TCRdb, which keeps in-frame sequences with V and J called. Part of the clones is missing from these tables; in studies checked, under half for an unresolved V gene and the rest for unknown reasons. The DNA gave D and trimming, while V, J and clone size come from that table. This sample has roughly 190,000 clones in its table, and about 85% of those were observed once. The ten most abundant clones make up around 7% of the sample.

As to this clone: This receptor's antigen is unknown. Base quality data are lacking; no much larger clone is found one base away.

Whole blood was collected in K2EDTA tubes by collaborating institutions according to the institutions' own protocols. For TCRbeta analysis, collaborators shipped samples in one of three forms: frozen whole blood, isolated PBMCs, or DNA extracted from either of those sample types. The receptor's source is a woman of 80 years or more in a cohort sampled during active or convalescent COVID-19. Sequenced: peripheral blood. The rearrangement joined TRBV3-1 (or the pseudogene TRBV3-2) to TRBJ1-6; TRBD1 is possibly the D segment (6 matching bases). The CDR3 reads CASSPLGQLYNSPLHF. The nucleotide sequence is given as TGTGCCAGCAGCCCCCTTGGACAGCTTTATAATTCACCCCTCCACTTT.